The 32 T cell receptor beta chains in this list originate from one sample, sequenced in a study of T cell responses to AZD1222 COVID-19 vaccine (dated by TCRdb to 2020 to 2022). Reading the label with the study, this specimen's time point is: about 28 days (+/-7) after the second vaccine dose. Libraries came from the immunoSEQ multiplex PCR assay. TCRdb obtained this table from immuneACCESS and retained in-frame rearrangements with V and J assigned. These tables miss some clones; where compared with another copy, unresolved V genes account for less than half of the shortfall, and the remainder is unexplained. The table for this sample lists 150,000 to 250,000 clones; 93% of them were counted only once. The ten largest clones add up to roughly 1% of the sample. The starting material was peripheral blood, obtained 28 days after the second AZD1222 dose. The receptors come from an adult who received the AZD1222 COVID-19 vaccine.

The chain carries TRBV19 and TRBJ1-3; D gene ambiguous. Trimming removed 6 bases from V and 3 bases from J, with 6 bases in between. Germline assignment: CDR1 LNHDA and CDR2 SQIVND (reference sequence). The CDR3 sequence is 12 residues long. The CDR3 protein is CASSFVGNTIYF. CDR3 bases: TGTGCCAGTAGCTTCGTTGGAAACACCATATATTTT.

The chain couples TRBV6-4 to TRBJ1-2; maybe TRBD1 (5 bases). Trimming removed 0 bases at V and 6 bases at J, with 5 bases between. This CDR3 comprises 12 residues. The germline V gene has CDR1 MRHNA and CDR2 SNTAGT. In DNA form, the CDR3 reads TGTGCCAGCAGTGACTCGGGGGATGGCTACACCTTC. This translates into CASSDSGDGYTF.

V and J are TRBV10-3 and TRBJ1-5; D might be TRBD1 (5 bases). This CDR3 comprises 13 residues. The V gene's germline CDR1 is ENHRY and CDR2 SYGVKD. Trimming shortened V by 8 bases and J by 7 bases, and 15 bases separated the two germline ends. The DNA of the CDR3 is TGTGCCATCGGGGGGATTGTGGGACAGCCCCAGCATTTT. This codes for CAIGGIVGQPQHF.

This clone was observed a single time. The J gene is TRBJ1-1, the V gene TRBV6-5; D remains ambiguous. CDR1 is MNHEY and CDR2 is SVGAGI in the germline V gene. This CDR3 has 15 amino acids. V gave up 6 bases and J gave up 3 bases, with 17 bases separating them. This chain's CDR3 is CASSVNWSPDTEAFF. CDR3 nucleotides: TGTGCCAGCAGCGTTAACTGGAGTCCCGACACTGAAGCTTTCTTT.

The chain employs TRBV5-1 and TRBJ2-7; D might be TRBD1 or TRBD2, each matching 5 bases. This CDR3 has 17 amino acids. Trimming left V 0 bases short and J 0 bases short, with 16 bases between. In germline, CDR1 is SGHRS, CDR2 YFSETQ. The CDR3 nucleotides read TGCGCCAGCAGCTTGGAAGTTCGGGACGGTTACTCCTACGAGCAGTACTTC. It specifies CASSLEVRDGYSYEQYF. The variable domain in full, with the rest retrieved from reference TRBV5-1 and TRBJ2-7, is KAGVTQTPRYLIKTRGQQVTLSCSPISGHRSVSWYQQTPGQGLQFLFEYFSETQRNKGNFPGRFSGRQFSNSRSEMNVSTLELGDSALYLCASSLEVRDGYSYEQYFGPGTRLTVT.

This chain links TRBV30 with TRBJ2-3; 7 bases are a match to TRBD2. Germline V gene data show CDR1 as GTSNPN and CDR2 as SVGIG (reference sequence). This CDR3 contains 12 residues. J was trimmed by 4 bases and V by 7 bases; bases with no gene match: 5. CDR3 region: CAFQRGPDTQYF. CDR3 coding DNA: TGTGCCTTCCAGCGGGGCCCAGATACGCAGTATTTT.

The chain is built from TRBV3-1 (or the pseudogene TRBV3-2) and TRBJ2-2; 12 nucleotides align to TRBD2. CDR1 and CDR2 from the germline V gene are LGHDT and YNNKEL (reference sequence). The V and J ends lost 5 bases and 1 base, in that order; junction bases with no gene match: 14. This CDR3 contains 20 residues. CDR3 residues: CASSATSGGPRGWNTGELFF. The CDR3 DNA follows: TGTGCCAGCAGCGCGACTAGCGGGGGCCCCCGGGGTTGGAACACCGGGGAGCTGTTTTTT.

The chain has TRBV11-2 and TRBJ1-6, with unresolved D. CDR1 SGHAT and CDR2 FQNNGV come from the germline V gene. This CDR3 spans 14 amino acids. V gave up 5 bases and J gave up 6 bases, with 11 bases separating them. CDR3 residues: CASSPAGFNSPLHF. CDR3 DNA sequence: TGTGCCAGCAGCCCGGCAGGCTTTAATTCACCCCTCCACTTT.

The chain uses TRBV5-1 and TRBJ2-1; 14 positions agree with TRBD2. CDR3 length equals 16 residues. Germline CDR1 and CDR2: SGHRS and YFSETQ. J lost 8 bases, V lost 2 bases, and 6 bases had no gene match. The CDR3 is CASSLGLAGGRDEQFF. The CDR3 bases are TGCGCCAGCAGCTTAGGACTAGCGGGGGGCCGTGATGAGCAGTTCTTC.

The chain combines TRBV5-4 with TRBJ1-2; 7 bases are shared with TRBD1. CDR1 is SGHNT, CDR2 YYREEE, per germline (reference sequence). The CDR3 loop spans 14 amino acids. The V gene end was trimmed by 0 bases and the J gene end by 2 bases; junction bases not matched to a gene: 1. The CDR3 nucleotides are TGTGCCAGCAGCTTGGCGGGACAGAACTATGGCTACACCTTC. Encoded protein: CASSLAGQNYGYTF.

V usage is TRBV29-1 and J usage is TRBJ2-1; D is ambiguous. CDR1 and CDR2 from the germline V gene are SQVTM and ANQGSEA. The CDR3 is 17 amino acids. The V end lost 2 bases, the J end lost 0 bases, and 17 bases lay between the germline ends. CDR3 bases: TGCAGCGTTGAACCCGCTGGACGGTTCTACTCCTACAATGAGCAGTTCTTC. It encodes CSVEPAGRFYSYNEQFF.

In DNA form, the CDR3 reads TGTGCCAGCAGTTACAGAGGTGGCTACACCTTC. Its translation: CASSYRGGYTF. V usage is TRBV2 and J usage is TRBJ1-2; D is undetermined. This CDR3 spans 11 amino acids. The germline CDR1 and CDR2 sequences are SNHLY and FYNNEI. The V gene lost 5 bases and the J gene lost 7 bases, with 8 bases spanning the gap.

This chain joins TRBV5-5 and TRBJ1-2; 7 bases are shared with TRBD1. The J segment lost 9 bases and the V segment lost 3 bases, leaving 5 bases of the junction unmatched. Germline lookup yields CDR1 SGHKS and CDR2 YYEKEE (reference sequence). This CDR3 comprises 12 residues. DNA of the CDR3: TGTGCCAGCAGCTACACAGGGGAAAGCTACACCTTC. Translated, it gives CASSYTGESYTF. Full variable domain (missing parts from reference TRBV5-5 and TRBJ1-2): DAGVTQSPTHLIKTRGQQVTLRCSPISGHKSVSWYQQVLGQGPQFIFQYYEKEERGRGNFPDRFSARQFPNYSSELNVNALLLGDSALYLCASSYTGESYTFGSGTRLTVV.

The CDR3 DNA is TGTGCCAGCAGTTACAGGGGCCGGGATGAGCAGTTCTTC. Translation gives CASSYRGRDEQFF. The chain recombines TRBV6-5 with TRBJ2-1; possibly TRBD1 for D (5 bases). V lost 2 bases and J 8 bases, leaving 10 bases between the germline ends. CDR1 MNHEY and CDR2 SVGAGI come from the germline V gene. This CDR3 contains 13 residues.

This clone was detected only once. The chain joins TRBV3-1 (or the pseudogene TRBV3-2) to TRBJ1-4; D is unresolved. Trimming shortened V by 0 bases and J by 8 bases, and 7 bases separated the two germline ends. The CDR3 consists of 13 residues. Per the germline V gene, CDR1 is LGHDT and CDR2 is YNNKEL (reference sequence). The CDR3 nucleotides are TGTGCCAGCAGCCAAGATGCGGCGGAAAAACTGTTTTTT. This translates into CASSQDAAEKLFF.

This clone was observed once. This rearrangement joins TRBV9 to TRBJ2-3, with D perhaps TRBD2 (6 bases). CDR1 and CDR2 (germline): SGDLS, YYNGEE. The germline V and J ends were trimmed by 3 bases and 0 bases, with 11 bases remaining between them. The CDR3 consists of 15 residues. In DNA form, the CDR3 reads TGTGCCAGCAGCGAGAGCGGGTCTAGCACAGATACGCAGTATTTT. Translation gives CASSESGSSTDTQYF.

The chain carries TRBV7-3 and TRBJ1-6; D might be TRBD1 (5 bases). The length of the CDR3 is 14 residues. Per the germline V gene, CDR1 is SGHTA and CDR2 is FQGTGA. V dropped 2 bases and J dropped 6 bases, with 8 bases sitting between them. Here the CDR3 reads CASSLLGTNSPLHF. The CDR3 nucleotides are TGTGCCAGCAGCTTACTTGGGACTAATTCACCCCTCCACTTT.

The table lists this clone with a count of one. CDR3 DNA: TGTGCCAGCAGAGGACAATACTATGGCTACACCTTC. This gives the protein CASRGQYYGYTF. The chain joins TRBV28 to TRBJ1-2, with D possibly TRBD1 on 5 matching bases. This CDR3 comprises 12 residues. V lost 6 bases and J 3 bases, leaving 8 bases between the germline ends. Germline V lookup: CDR1 MDHEN, CDR2 SYDVKM.

The rearrangement links TRBV18 to TRBJ1-2, with D possibly TRBD1 on 6 matching bases. Deletions cut 3 bases from V and 6 bases from J, with 17 bases between. The CDR3 is made up of 15 amino acids. Germline loops: CDR1 KGHSH, CDR2 LQKENI. In nucleotides, the CDR3 is TGTGCCAGCTCACCCCAGGACAGACGCAGCGATGGCTACACCTTC. Its translation: CASSPQDRRSDGYTF.

This clone was seen once. The chain couples TRBV3-1 (or the pseudogene TRBV3-2) to TRBJ1-1; no clear D. The CDR3 totals 14 residues. CDR1 and CDR2 from the germline V gene are LGHDT and YNNKEL (reference sequence). The V gene lost 0 bases and the J gene lost 6 bases, with 11 bases spanning the gap. The CDR3 spells CASSQEGRRAEAFF. CDR3 nucleotides: TGTGCCAGCAGCCAAGAGGGGAGAAGGGCTGAAGCTTTCTTT.

The CDR3 loop reads CASSSPQGWGEAFF. The CDR3 DNA sequence: TGTGCCAGCAGTTCCCCTCAGGGTTGGGGCGAAGCTTTCTTT. The V gene is TRBV6-2 or TRBV6-3, the J gene TRBJ1-1, with D maybe TRBD1 (5 bases). The germline V gene encodes CDR1 MNHEY and CDR2 SVGEGT. Trimming took off 4 bases at V and 8 bases at J, with 17 bases between the two ends. The CDR3 runs 14 residues.

V is TRBV6-2 or TRBV6-3 and J is TRBJ2-1; 10 nucleotides agree with TRBD2. The germline CDR1 and CDR2 sequences are MNHEY and SVGEGT. The CDR3 is made up of 17 amino acids. The junction had 4 bases not matched to a gene; V was cut back by 0 bases and J by 2 bases. CDR3 loop: CASSYSLAGATYNEQFF. The CDR3 DNA reads as TGTGCCAGCAGTTACTCCCTAGCGGGGGCCACCTACAATGAGCAGTTCTTC.

The J gene is TRBJ2-3, the V gene TRBV7-2; possible D gene TRBD2, 7 bases. CDR1 and CDR2 from the germline V gene are SGHTA and FQGNSA. The germline V and J ends were trimmed by 0 bases and 10 bases, with 11 bases remaining between them. CDR3 size: 13 residues. Here the CDR3 DNA reads TGTGCCAGCAGCTTAGCGCGGCGGGGGCCGCAGTATTTT. Translation: CASSLARRGPQYF.

V and J are TRBV5-6 and TRBJ1-1; 8 positions match TRBD1. In germline, CDR1 is SGHDT, CDR2 YYEEEE. J was trimmed by 4 bases and V by 5 bases; bases with no gene match: 1. The CDR3 is made up of 12 amino acids. The CDR3 bases are TGTGCCAGCAGTCAGGGGGCCACTGAAGCTTTCTTT. It yields the protein CASSQGATEAFF.

The chain carries TRBV28 and TRBJ2-5; TRBD2 might be the D (6 bases). This CDR3 has 14 amino acids. Germline V gene lookup returns CDR1 MDHEN and CDR2 SYDVKM. Trimming removed 5 bases from V and 2 bases from J, with 12 bases in between. The CDR3 bases are TGTGCCAGCAGTATACTAGCCCCACAAGAGACCCAGTACTTC. Translating gives CASSILAPQETQYF.

The chain combines TRBV10-1 with TRBJ1-5; D remains ambiguous. Germline V gene data show CDR1 as WNHNN and CDR2 as SYGVQD (reference sequence). V dropped 8 bases and J dropped 5 bases, with 22 bases sitting between them. The CDR3 loop spans 16 amino acids. The CDR3 loop is CASPPTTALTDQPQHF. The CDR3 bases are TGCGCCAGCCCCCCCACAACTGCCCTGACGGATCAGCCCCAGCATTTT.

The V and J genes are TRBV10-3 and TRBJ2-5, with TRBD1 identical over 9 bases. Germline V CDR1 and CDR2: ENHRY, SYGVKD. After removal of 10 bases from V and 4 bases from J, the junction contained 10 bases not matched to a gene. The CDR3 totals 14 residues. Here the CDR3 reads CATAPGQGRETQYF. In nucleotides, the CDR3 is TGTGCCACCGCTCCGGGACAGGGAAGAGAGACCCAGTACTTC.

This clone was detected once. This chain links TRBV5-1 with TRBJ2-2; D uncertain. The CDR3 sequence is 14 residues long. Between the trimmed V and J ends, which lost 0 bases and 6 bases, there was a span of 9 bases. Germline assignment: CDR1 SGHRS and CDR2 YFSETQ. Here the CDR3 DNA reads TGCGCCAGCAGCTTGGCCGTCCCCCCCGGGGAGCTGTTTTTT. Protein: CASSLAVPPGELFF.

CDR3 sequence reads: CASSQDSGRIYEQYF. In DNA, the CDR3 is TGCGCCAGCAGCCAAGATTCAGGAAGGATCTACGAGCAGTACTTC. V usage is TRBV4-3 and J usage is TRBJ2-7, with no clear D. Germline V CDR1 and CDR2: LGHNA, YSLEER. V lost 0 bases and J lost 3, with 12 bases in between. The CDR3 contains 15 residues.

J is TRBJ2-7 and V is TRBV7-2; either TRBD1 or TRBD2 may supply D (5 bases each). Germline CDR1 reads SGHTA; CDR2 reads FQGNSA. This CDR3 is built from 16 residues. V lost 5 bases and J 3 bases, leaving 20 bases between the germline ends. Here the CDR3 reads CASSPSPRAPFYEQYF. CDR3 coding DNA: TGTGCCAGCAGCCCTAGCCCCAGGGCTCCCTTCTACGAGCAGTACTTC.

The chain employs TRBV7-6 and TRBJ2-5; TRBD2 agrees at 11 bases. The V and J ends lost 3 bases and 5 bases, in that order; junction bases with no gene match: 11. Germline CDR1 and CDR2: SGHVS and FNYEAQ. The CDR3 is 17 residues long. The CDR3 here is CASSFSTPSGGWETQYF. The CDR3 bases are TGTGCCAGCAGCTTTTCCACCCCTAGCGGGGGGTGGGAGACCCAGTACTTC.

CDR3 in amino acids: CASSFDGNQPQHF. CDR3 nucleotide sequence: TGTGCCAGCAGTTTCGACGGGAATCAGCCCCAGCATTTT. This chain connects TRBV28 to TRBJ1-5; no clear D gene. The CDR3 loop spans 13 amino acids. Deletions cut 3 bases from V and 4 bases from J, with 7 bases between. CDR1 and CDR2 from the germline V gene are MDHEN and SYDVKM.